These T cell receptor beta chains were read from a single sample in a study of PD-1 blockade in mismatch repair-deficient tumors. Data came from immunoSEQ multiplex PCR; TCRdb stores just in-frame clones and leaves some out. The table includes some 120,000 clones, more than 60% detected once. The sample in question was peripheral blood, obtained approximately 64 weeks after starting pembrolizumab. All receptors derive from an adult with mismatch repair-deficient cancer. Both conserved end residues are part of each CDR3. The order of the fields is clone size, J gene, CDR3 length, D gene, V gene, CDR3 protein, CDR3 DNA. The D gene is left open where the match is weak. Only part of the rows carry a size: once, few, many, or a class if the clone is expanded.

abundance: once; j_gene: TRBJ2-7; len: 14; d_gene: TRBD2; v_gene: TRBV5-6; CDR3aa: CASSLAGRVFEQYF; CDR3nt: TGTGCCAGCAGCTTGGCCGGGAGGGTATTCGAGCAGTACTTC
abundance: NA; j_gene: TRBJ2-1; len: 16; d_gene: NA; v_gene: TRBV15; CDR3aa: CATSRAGSYSYNEQFF; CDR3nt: TGTGCCACCAGCAGAGCTGGCTCTTACTCCTACAATGAGCAGTTCTTC
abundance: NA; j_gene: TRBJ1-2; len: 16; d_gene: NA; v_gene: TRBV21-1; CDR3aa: CASSKTGTGNPYGYTF; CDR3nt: TGTGCCAGCAGCAAGACCGGGACAGGGAACCCCTATGGCTACACCTTC
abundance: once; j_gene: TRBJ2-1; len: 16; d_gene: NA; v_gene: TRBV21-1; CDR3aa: CASMLPGTSSYNEQFF; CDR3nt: TGTGCCAGCATGCTCCCGGGGACTAGCTCCTACAATGAGCAGTTCTTC
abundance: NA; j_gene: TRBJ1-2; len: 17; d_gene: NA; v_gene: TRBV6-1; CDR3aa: CASSEMGVWAENYGYTF; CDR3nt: TGTGCCAGCAGTGAAATGGGGGTGTGGGCTGAAAACTATGGCTACACCTTC
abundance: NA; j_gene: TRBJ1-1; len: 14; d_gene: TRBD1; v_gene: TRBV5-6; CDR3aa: CASSLAGGDTEAFF; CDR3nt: TGTGCCAGCAGCTTGGCAGGGGGAGACACTGAAGCTTTCTTT
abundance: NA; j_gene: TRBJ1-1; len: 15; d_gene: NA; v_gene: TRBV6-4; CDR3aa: CASRPTGTPNTEAFF; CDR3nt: TGTGCCAGCAGACCAACCGGGACTCCGAACACTGAAGCTTTCTTT
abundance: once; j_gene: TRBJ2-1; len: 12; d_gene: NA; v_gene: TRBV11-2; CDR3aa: CASSLVREEQFF; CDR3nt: TGTGCCAGCAGCTTAGTCAGGGAGGAGCAGTTCTTC
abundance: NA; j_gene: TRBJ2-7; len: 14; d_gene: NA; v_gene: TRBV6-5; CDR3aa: CASGTIGSSYEQYF; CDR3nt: TGTGCCAGCGGTACGATCGGGAGTTCCTACGAGCAGTACTTC
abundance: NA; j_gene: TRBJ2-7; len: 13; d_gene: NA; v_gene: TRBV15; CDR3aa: CATTSARSYEQYF; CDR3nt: TGTGCCACTACCTCCGCCCGCTCCTACGAGCAGTACTTC
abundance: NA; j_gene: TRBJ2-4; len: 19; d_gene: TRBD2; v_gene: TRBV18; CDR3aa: CASSPPGLAGGRSKNIQYF; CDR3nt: TGTGCCAGCTCACCACCGGGACTAGCGGGAGGGCGTTCCAAAAACATTCAGTACTTC
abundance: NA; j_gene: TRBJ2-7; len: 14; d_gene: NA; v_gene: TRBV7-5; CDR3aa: CARSRGTISYEQYF; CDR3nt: TGTGCCAGAAGCCGAGGGACTATCTCCTACGAGCAGTACTTC
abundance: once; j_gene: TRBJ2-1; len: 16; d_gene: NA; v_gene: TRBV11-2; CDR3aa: CASSQLRGLSYNEQFF; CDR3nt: TGTGCCAGCAGCCAACTCAGGGGCCTTTCCTACAATGAGCAGTTCTTC
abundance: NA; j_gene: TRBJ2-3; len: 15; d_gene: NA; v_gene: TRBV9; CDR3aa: CASSPLATDSDTQYF; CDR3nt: TGTGCCAGCAGCCCGCTAGCGACCGACTCGGATACGCAGTATTTT
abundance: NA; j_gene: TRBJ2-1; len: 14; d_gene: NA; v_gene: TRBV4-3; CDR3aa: CASSQAVSYNEQFF; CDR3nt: TGCGCCAGCAGCCAAGCCGTCTCCTACAATGAGCAGTTCTTC
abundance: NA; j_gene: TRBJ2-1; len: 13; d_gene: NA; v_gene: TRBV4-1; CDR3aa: CASSQGHQNEQFF; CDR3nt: TGCGCCAGCAGCCAAGGACATCAGAATGAGCAGTTCTTC
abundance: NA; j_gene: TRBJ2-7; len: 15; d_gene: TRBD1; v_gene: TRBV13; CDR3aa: CASSSRDRGPYEQYF; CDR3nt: TGTGCCAGCAGCTCCCGGGACAGGGGACCCTACGAGCAGTACTTC
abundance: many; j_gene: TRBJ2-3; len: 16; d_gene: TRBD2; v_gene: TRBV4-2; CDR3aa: CASSQVAGAGTDTQYF; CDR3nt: TGTGCCAGCAGCCAAGTGGCGGGAGCGGGCACAGATACGCAGTATTTT
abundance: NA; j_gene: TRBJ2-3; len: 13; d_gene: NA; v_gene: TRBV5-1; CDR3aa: CASSSEIIDTQYF; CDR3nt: TGCGCCAGCAGCTCCGAGATCATAGATACGCAGTATTTT
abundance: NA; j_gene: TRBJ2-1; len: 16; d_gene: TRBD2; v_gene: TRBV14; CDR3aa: CASSQVSGRAIYEQFF; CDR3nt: TGTGCCAGCAGCCAAGTTAGCGGGAGGGCCATCTATGAGCAGTTCTTC
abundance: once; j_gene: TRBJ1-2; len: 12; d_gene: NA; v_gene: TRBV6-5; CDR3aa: CASSYGPFGYTF; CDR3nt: TGTGCCAGCAGTTACGGTCCGTTTGGCTACACCTTC
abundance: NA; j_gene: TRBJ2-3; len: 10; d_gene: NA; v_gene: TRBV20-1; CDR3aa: CSAGTDTQYF; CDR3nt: TGCAGTGCCGGCACAGATACGCAGTATTTT
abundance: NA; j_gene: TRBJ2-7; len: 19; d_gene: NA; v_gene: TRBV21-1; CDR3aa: CASSRSSRGTSGSAYEQYF; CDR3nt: TGTGCCAGCAGCAGATCAAGCCGGGGGACTAGCGGGAGTGCCTACGAGCAGTACTTC
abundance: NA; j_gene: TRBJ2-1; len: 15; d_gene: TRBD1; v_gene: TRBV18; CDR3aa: CASSPAPGQYNEQFF; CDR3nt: TGTGCCAGCTCACCTGCTCCGGGACAGTACAATGAGCAGTTCTTC
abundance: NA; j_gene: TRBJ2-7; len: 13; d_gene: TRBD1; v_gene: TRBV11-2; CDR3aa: CASSLDRDYEQYF; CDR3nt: TGTGCCAGCAGCTTGGACAGGGACTACGAGCAGTACTTC
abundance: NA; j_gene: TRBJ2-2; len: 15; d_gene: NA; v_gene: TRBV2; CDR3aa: CASSEGRGKTGELFF; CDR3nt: TGTGCCAGCAGTGAGGGCAGGGGAAAGACCGGGGAGCTGTTTTTT
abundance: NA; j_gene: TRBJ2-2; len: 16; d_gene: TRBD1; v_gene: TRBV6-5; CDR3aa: CASSYSQGRVTGELFF; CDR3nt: TGTGCCAGCAGTTACTCACAGGGGCGAGTCACCGGGGAGCTGTTTTTT
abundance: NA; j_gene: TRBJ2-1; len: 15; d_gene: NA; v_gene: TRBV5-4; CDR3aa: CASSLLGRNYNEQFF; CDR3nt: TGTGCCAGCAGCTTGTTAGGGCGCAACTACAATGAGCAGTTCTTC
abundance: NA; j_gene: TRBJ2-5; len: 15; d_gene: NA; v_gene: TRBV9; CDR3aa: CASSPSGRDQETQYF; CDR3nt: TGTGCCAGCAGCCCCTCCGGGCGGGACCAAGAGACCCAGTACTTC
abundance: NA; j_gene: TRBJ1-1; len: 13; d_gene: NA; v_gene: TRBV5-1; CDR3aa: CASSLGGNAEAFF; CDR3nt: TGCGCCAGCAGCTTGGGGGGTAATGCTGAAGCTTTCTTT
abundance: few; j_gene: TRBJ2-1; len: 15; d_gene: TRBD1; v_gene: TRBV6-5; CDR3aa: CASSRAGTGYNEQFF; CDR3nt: TGTGCCAGCAGTCGCGCCGGGACAGGTTACAATGAGCAGTTCTTC
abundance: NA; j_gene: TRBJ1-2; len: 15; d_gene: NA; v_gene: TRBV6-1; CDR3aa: CASRIPGRSNYGYTF; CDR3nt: TGTGCCAGCAGAATACCGGGACGGAGTAACTATGGCTACACCTTC
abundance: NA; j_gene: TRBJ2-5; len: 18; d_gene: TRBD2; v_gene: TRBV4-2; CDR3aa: CASSQDWASGSFRETQYF; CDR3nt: TGTGCCAGCAGCCAAGATTGGGCTAGCGGGAGTTTCCGGGAGACCCAGTACTTC
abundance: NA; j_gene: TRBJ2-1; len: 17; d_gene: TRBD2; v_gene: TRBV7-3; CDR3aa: CASSMGLAGGPYNEQFF; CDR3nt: TGTGCCAGCAGTATGGGACTAGCGGGAGGGCCCTACAATGAGCAGTTCTTC
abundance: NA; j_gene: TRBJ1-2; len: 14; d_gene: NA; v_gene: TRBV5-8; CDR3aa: CASTYMGGNYGYTF; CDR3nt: TGTGCCAGCACTTATATGGGTGGTAACTATGGCTACACCTTC
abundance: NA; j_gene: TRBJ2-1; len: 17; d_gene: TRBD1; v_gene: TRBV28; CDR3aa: CASSSGLQGAMYNEQFF; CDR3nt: TGTGCCAGCAGTTCGGGACTACAGGGGGCGATGTACAATGAGCAGTTCTTC
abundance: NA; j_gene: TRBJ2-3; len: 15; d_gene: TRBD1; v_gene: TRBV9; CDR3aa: CASSVGDRHTDTQYF; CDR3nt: TGTGCCAGCAGCGTAGGGGACAGACACACAGATACGCAGTATTTT
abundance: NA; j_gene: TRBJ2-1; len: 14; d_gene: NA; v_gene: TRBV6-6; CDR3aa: CASSYVFRYNEQFF; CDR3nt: TGTGCCAGCAGTTACGTGTTTCGGTACAATGAGCAGTTCTTC
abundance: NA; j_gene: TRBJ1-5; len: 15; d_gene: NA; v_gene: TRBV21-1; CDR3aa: CASSKEGPELQPQHF; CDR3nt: TGTGCCAGCAGCAAGGAAGGGCCGGAACTGCAGCCCCAGCATTTT
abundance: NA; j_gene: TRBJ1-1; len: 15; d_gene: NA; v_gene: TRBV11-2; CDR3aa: CASSSKGPGRSEAFF; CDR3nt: TGTGCCAGCAGCTCAAAGGGACCAGGACGGTCTGAAGCTTTCTTT
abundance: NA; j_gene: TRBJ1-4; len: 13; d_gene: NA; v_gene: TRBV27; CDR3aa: CASSALRGAKLFF; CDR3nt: TGTGCCAGCAGTGCCTTAAGGGGGGCGAAACTGTTTTTT
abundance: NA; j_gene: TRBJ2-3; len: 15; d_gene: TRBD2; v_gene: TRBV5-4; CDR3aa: CASSTSGSSTDTQYF; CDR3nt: TGTGCCAGCAGCACAAGCGGGAGTAGCACAGATACGCAGTATTTT
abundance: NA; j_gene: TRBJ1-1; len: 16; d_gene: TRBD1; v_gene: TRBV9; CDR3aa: CASSVGPLGTGSEAFF; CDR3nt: TGTGCCAGCAGCGTAGGGCCTCTTGGGACAGGTTCTGAAGCTTTCTTT
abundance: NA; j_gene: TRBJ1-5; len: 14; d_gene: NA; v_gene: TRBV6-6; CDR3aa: CASSYKGLYQPQHF; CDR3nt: TGTGCCAGCAGTTACAAGGGTTTATATCAGCCCCAGCATTTT
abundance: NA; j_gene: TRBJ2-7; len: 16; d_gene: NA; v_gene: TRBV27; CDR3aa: CASSPRTPDEGYEQYF; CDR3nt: TGTGCCAGCAGCCCAAGGACCCCGGATGAGGGGTACGAGCAGTACTTC
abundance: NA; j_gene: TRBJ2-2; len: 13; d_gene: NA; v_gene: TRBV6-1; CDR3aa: CASSEPNTGELFF; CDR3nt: TGTGCCAGCAGTGAACCGAACACCGGGGAGCTGTTTTTT
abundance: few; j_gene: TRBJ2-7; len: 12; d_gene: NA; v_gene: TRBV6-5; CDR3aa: CASSSKLYEQYF; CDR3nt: TGTGCCAGCAGTTCCAAACTCTACGAGCAGTACTTC
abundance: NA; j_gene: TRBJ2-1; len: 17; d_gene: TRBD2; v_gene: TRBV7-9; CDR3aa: CASSSFQGAGAYNEQFF; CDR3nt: TGTGCCAGCAGCTCGTTTCAAGGAGCGGGAGCCTACAATGAGCAGTTCTTC
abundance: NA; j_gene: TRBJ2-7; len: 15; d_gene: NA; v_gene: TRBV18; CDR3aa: CASSPLSRGPYEQYF; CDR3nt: TGTGCCAGCTCACCATTGTCCCGTGGGCCCTACGAGCAGTACTTC
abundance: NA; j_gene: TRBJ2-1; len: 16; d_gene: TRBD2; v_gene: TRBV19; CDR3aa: CASSFETSRTYNEQFF; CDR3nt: TGTGCCAGTAGTTTCGAGACTAGCCGAACTTACAATGAGCAGTTCTTC
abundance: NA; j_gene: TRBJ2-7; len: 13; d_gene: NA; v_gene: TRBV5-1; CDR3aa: CASSFGSYYEQYF; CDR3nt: TGCGCCAGCAGCTTCGGCAGCTACTACGAGCAGTACTTC
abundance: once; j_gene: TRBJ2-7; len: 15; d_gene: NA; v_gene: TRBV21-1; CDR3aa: CASSCGTGEYYEQYF; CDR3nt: TGTGCCAGCAGCTGCGGGACAGGGGAATACTACGAGCAGTACTTC
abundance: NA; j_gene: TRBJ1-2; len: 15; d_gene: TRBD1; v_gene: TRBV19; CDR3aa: CASSISPTGNYGYTF; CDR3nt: TGTGCCAGTAGTATATCGCCGACAGGGAACTATGGCTACACCTTC
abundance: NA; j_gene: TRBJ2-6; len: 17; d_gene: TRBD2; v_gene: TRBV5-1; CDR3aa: CASSGTSGRAGANVLTF; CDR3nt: TGCGCCAGCAGCGGGACTAGCGGGAGGGCTGGGGCCAACGTCCTGACTTTC
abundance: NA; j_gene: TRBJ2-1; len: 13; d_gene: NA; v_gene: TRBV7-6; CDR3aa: CASSLGGVGEQFF; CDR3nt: TGTGCCAGCAGCTTAGGGGGGGTCGGCGAGCAGTTCTTC